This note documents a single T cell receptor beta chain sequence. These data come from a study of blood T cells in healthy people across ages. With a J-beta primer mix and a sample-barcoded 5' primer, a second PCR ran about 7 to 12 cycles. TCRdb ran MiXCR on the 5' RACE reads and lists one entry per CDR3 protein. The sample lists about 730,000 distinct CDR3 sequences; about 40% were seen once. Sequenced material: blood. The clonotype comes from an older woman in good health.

Here the CDR3 DNA reads TGTGCCAGCAGCTTACTTGACCCTCGGAACATTCAGTACTTC. Encoded protein: CASSLLDPRNIQYF. The chain is built from TRBV7-9 and TRBJ2-4; D unresolved. Germline CDR1 is SEHNR and CDR2 is FQNEAQ (reference sequence). Trimming pared 2 bases from V and 7 bases from J, leaving 12 bases between. The CDR3 contains 14 residues.